This T cell receptor beta chain was retrieved from a study of blood T cell repertoires in COVID-19. Study overall: Italy, Spain and the United States were the sources of the convalescent and acute COVID-19 samples. T cells, B-cell-depleted T cells, or PBMCs supplied cDNA or gDNA.

Per germline, CDR1 KGHSH and CDR2 LQKENI. Trimming pared 3 bases from V and 3 bases from J, leaving 9 bases between. This CDR3 has 15 residues. Per the original methods: Reference gene primers were amplified, and this amplification served to estimate nucleated cell counts. Sequencing was performed with immunoSEQ multiplex PCR; in TCRdb, only in-frame clones are kept and a portion is missing. The DNA gave D and trimming, while V, J and clone size come from that table. The repertoire holds fewer than 90,000 clones, with about nine tenths as singletons. The sample taken for sequencing was peripheral blood. This TCR came from a male donor with acute or convalescent COVID-19. The V call is TRBV18, the J call TRBJ2-6; maybe TRBD2 (5 bases). The CDR3 nucleotides are TGTGCCAGCTCACCTCGGGATATTGGGGCCAACGTCCTGACTTTC. It encodes CASSPRDIGANVLTF.